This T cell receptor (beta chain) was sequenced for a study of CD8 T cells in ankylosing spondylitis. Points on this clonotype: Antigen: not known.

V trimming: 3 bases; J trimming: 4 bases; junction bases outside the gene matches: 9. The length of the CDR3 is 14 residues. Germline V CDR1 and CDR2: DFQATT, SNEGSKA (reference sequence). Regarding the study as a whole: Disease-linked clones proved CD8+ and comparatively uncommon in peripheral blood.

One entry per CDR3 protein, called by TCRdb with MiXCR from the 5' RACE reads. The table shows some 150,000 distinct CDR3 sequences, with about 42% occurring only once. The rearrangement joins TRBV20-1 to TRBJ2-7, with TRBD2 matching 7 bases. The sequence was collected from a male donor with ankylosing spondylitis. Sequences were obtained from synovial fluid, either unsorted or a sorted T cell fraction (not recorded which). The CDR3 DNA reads TGCAGTGCTAGTGGGCCGGGAGGCAGGTACGAGCAGTACTTC. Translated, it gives CSASGPGGRYEQYF.